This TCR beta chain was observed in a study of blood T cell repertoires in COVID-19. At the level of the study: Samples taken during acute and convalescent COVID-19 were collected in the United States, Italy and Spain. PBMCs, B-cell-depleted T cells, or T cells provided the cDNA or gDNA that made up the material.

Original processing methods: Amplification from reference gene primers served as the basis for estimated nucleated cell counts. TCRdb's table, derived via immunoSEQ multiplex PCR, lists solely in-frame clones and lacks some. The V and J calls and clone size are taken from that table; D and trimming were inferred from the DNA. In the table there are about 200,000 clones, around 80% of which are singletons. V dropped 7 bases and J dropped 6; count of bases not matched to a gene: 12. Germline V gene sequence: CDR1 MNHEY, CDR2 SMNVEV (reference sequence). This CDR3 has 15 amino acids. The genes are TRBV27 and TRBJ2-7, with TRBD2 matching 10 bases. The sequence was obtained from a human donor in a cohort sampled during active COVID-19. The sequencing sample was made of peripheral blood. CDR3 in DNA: TGTGCCAGCATCCGGACTAGCGGAGGGGGGGTCGAGCAGTACTTC. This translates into CASIRTSGGGVEQYF.